The 30 T cell receptor beta chains given below trace back to one sample, sequenced in a study of blood T cells in healthy people across ages. With a J-beta primer mix and a sample-barcoded 5' primer, a second PCR ran about 7 to 12 cycles. MiXCR was run by TCRdb on the 5' RACE reads, yielding one entry per CDR3 protein. The table shows just over 1 million distinct CDR3 sequences, with 40% to 55% occurring only once. The sequencing input was blood. The source of these receptors is a woman between 55 and 75 years old in good health.

The chain recombines TRBV7-2 with TRBJ2-7; D unclear. Trimming shortened V by 4 bases and J by 1 base, and 8 bases separated the two germline ends. The CDR3 contains 13 residues. Looked up from germline, CDR1 is SGHTA and CDR2 is FQGNSA. CDR3 nucleotides: TGTGCCAGCAGCTCCCTGCCTTCCTACGAGCAGTACTTC. Amino acids: CASSSLPSYEQYF.

The CDR3 sequence: CASSRGTGGYQPQHF. The CDR3 coding sequence is TGTGCCAGCAGCCGCGGGACAGGGGGCTATCAGCCCCAGCATTTT. The chain couples TRBV27 to TRBJ1-5, with 12 bases that match TRBD1. The CDR3 runs 15 residues. V shed 6 bases and J 5 bases; nucleotides not matched to a gene: 5. Germline assignment: CDR1 MNHEY and CDR2 SMNVEV (reference sequence).

This chain uses TRBV4-2 with TRBJ2-1, with 12 bases lining up with TRBD2. Germline assignment: CDR1 LGHNA and CDR2 YNFKEQ. This CDR3 has 16 amino acids. V dropped 0 bases and J dropped 7; count of bases not matched to a gene: 4. For the CDR3, the DNA is TGTGCCAGCAGCCAAGATTTACTAGCGGGAGGAAATGAGCAGTTCTTC. Translation gives CASSQDLLAGGNEQFF.

Only a few counts were recorded for this clonotype. The gene calls are TRBV5-1 and TRBJ2-7; 10 nucleotides agree with TRBD2. The J segment lost 1 base and the V segment lost 3 bases, leaving 4 bases of the junction unmatched. This CDR3 has 15 amino acids. The V gene's germline CDR1 is SGHRS and CDR2 YFSETQ. CDR3 in amino acids: CASSSLAGVSYEQYF. The DNA for the CDR3 is TGCGCCAGCAGCTCTCTAGCGGGAGTTTCCTACGAGCAGTACTTC.

The chain links TRBV9 to TRBJ2-7; possibly TRBD2 for D (5 bases). The CDR3 runs to 15 residues. V lost 0 bases and J lost 0, with 10 bases in between. Germline CDR1 is SGDLS and CDR2 is YYNGEE. CDR3 in DNA: TGTGCCAGCAGCGTAGTTCCTGGGAGCTCCTACGAGCAGTACTTC. It is translated as CASSVVPGSSYEQYF.

The CDR3 region is CASRYEPGPNQPQHF. The CDR3 nucleotides are TGTGCCAGCAGGTATGAGCCGGGACCTAATCAGCCCCAGCATTTT. The rearrangement uses TRBV12-3 or TRBV12-4 and TRBJ1-5; D is perhaps TRBD1 (5 bases). V was trimmed by 6 bases and J by 4 bases, leaving 16 bases between them. This CDR3 contains 15 residues.

This clonotype was picked up one time. Written as DNA, the CDR3 is TGTGCCACCAGTGATCCCGCGAAACGGGGGACCGAGCAGTTCTTC. Its translation: CATSDPAKRGTEQFF. This rearrangement joins TRBV24-1 to TRBJ2-1, with D possibly being TRBD2 (6 bases). Trimming left V 3 bases short and J 10 bases short, with 18 bases between. Per the germline V gene, CDR1 is KGHDR and CDR2 is SFDVKD. The CDR3 loop spans 15 amino acids.

The chain joins TRBV20-1 to TRBJ2-1; D is possibly TRBD1 or TRBD2 (5 bases each). The CDR3 has 15 amino acids. The V end was cut by 2 bases, the J end by 6 bases, with 17 bases between. Looked up from germline, CDR1 is DFQATT and CDR2 is SNEGSKA (reference sequence). The CDR3 nucleotides are TGCAGTGCTAGACCGGGGCATTCAGCTACCAATGAGCAGTTCTTC. This translates into CSARPGHSATNEQFF.

The CDR3 reads CASSAHGTSGGTSYEQYF. The CDR3 nucleotides are TGTGCCAGCAGCGCCCACGGGACTAGCGGGGGGACATCCTACGAGCAGTACTTC. This chain uses TRBV9 with TRBJ2-7; TRBD2 matches at 15 bases. V gave up 3 bases and J gave up 1 base; unmatched junction bases: 8. This CDR3 spans 18 amino acids. The germline gives CDR1 SGDLS, CDR2 YYNGEE. The full variable domain, with the rest looked up from reference TRBV9 and TRBJ2-7, is DSGVTQTPKHLITATGQRVTLRCSPRSGDLSVYWYQQSLDQGLQFLIQYYNGEERAKGNILERFSAQQFPDLHSELNLSSLELGDSALYFCASSAHGTSGGTSYEQYFGPGTRLTVT.

The chain uses TRBV11-2 and TRBJ2-7; D gene uncertain. Trimming took off 2 bases at V and 2 bases at J, with 10 bases between the two ends. Germline V gene lookup returns CDR1 SGHAT and CDR2 FQNNGV. CDR3 length: 14 amino acids. CDR3 protein: CASSLLPQAYEQYF. The CDR3, as DNA: TGTGCCAGCAGCTTACTCCCTCAGGCCTACGAGCAGTACTTC.

The chain employs TRBV5-1 and TRBJ2-2, with D tentatively TRBD2 (5 bases). In germline, CDR1 is SGHRS, CDR2 YFSETQ. The CDR3 is 14 amino acids. V was shortened by 7 bases and J by 3 bases, with 13 bases between the two germline ends. The CDR3 DNA reads TGCGCCAGCCGCCTTAGCGCGGACACCGGGGAGCTGTTTTTT. This sequence encodes CASRLSADTGELFF.

The rearrangement links TRBV6-2 or TRBV6-3 to TRBJ2-2, with TRBD2 matching 13 bases. Trimming removed 2 bases from V and 6 bases from J; junction bases left unmatched: 3. The CDR3 extends over 16 amino acids. Looked up from germline, CDR1 is MNHEY and CDR2 is SVGEGT. CDR3 bases: TGTGCCAGCAGTTACGGACTAGCGGGAGAGGCCGGGGAGCTGTTTTTT. Residues: CASSYGLAGEAGELFF.

As regards this clonotype: Being one base from a much bigger clone, this may be a read error. The J gene is TRBJ2-1, the V gene TRBV5-1, with 9 bases matching TRBD2. CDR3 length: 16 amino acids. Germline CDR1 and CDR2: SGHRS and YFSETQ. Trimming removed 4 bases from V and 4 bases from J; junction bases left unmatched: 9. The CDR3: CASSLLGTSQYNEQFF. In nucleotides, the CDR3 is TGCGCCAGCAGCCTCCTCGGGACTAGCCAATACAATGAGCAGTTCTTC.

CDR3 in DNA: TGCAGCGTTGGGGGCTCCGCTAGCGGGGAGACCCAGTACTTC. The encoded protein is CSVGGSASGETQYF. This chain links TRBV29-1 with TRBJ2-5, with 8 positions matching TRBD2. CDR1 SQVTM and CDR2 ANQGSEA come from the germline V gene. V lost 4 bases and J lost 5; bases outside the gene matches: 9. This CDR3 is 14 amino acids long.

This chain links TRBV7-8 with TRBJ1-2, with 10 bases that match TRBD1. Germline values: CDR1 SGHVS, CDR2 FQNEAQ. The trim removed 3 bases at V and 8 bases at J, leaving 15 bases unmatched. The CDR3 is 17 amino acids. CDR3 residues: CASSFRSDRGLLLGYTF. In DNA form, the CDR3 reads TGTGCCAGCAGCTTCCGATCGGACAGGGGGTTGCTGTTGGGCTACACCTTC.

The chain joins TRBV9 to TRBJ2-7; 7 nucleotides line up with TRBD1. The germline CDR1 and CDR2 sequences are SGDLS and YYNGEE. This CDR3 region has 14 residues. After removal of 3 bases from V and 1 base from J, the junction contained 4 bases not matched to a gene. The CDR3 nucleotides are TGTGCCAGCAGCGCCACAGGGGCGTCCTACGAGCAGTACTTC. Amino acids: CASSATGASYEQYF.

With respect to this clonotype: One end of the junction varies from germline; a read error may be responsible. The V gene is TRBV18, the J gene TRBJ2-5; D gene unclear. The CDR3 length is 14 residues. CDR1 KGHSH and CDR2 LQKENI come from the germline V gene. CDR3 in amino acids: CAGSRAEYSNEQYF. CDR3 nucleotides: TGTGCCGGCTCACGGGCAGAATACAGTAATGAGCAGTACTTC.

The chain employs TRBV5-1 and TRBJ1-2; 7 nucleotides match TRBD1. The CDR3 consists of 16 residues. Germline values: CDR1 SGHRS, CDR2 YFSETQ. J lost 4 bases, V lost 0 bases, and 9 bases had no gene match. CDR3 DNA sequence: TGCGCCAGCAGCTTGGGTTCTGACAGGGACGGCTATGGCTACACCTTC. It translates to CASSLGSDRDGYGYTF.

The V gene is TRBV20-1, the J gene TRBJ1-6; D remains unclear. This CDR3 contains 14 residues. Germline assignment: CDR1 DFQATT and CDR2 SNEGSKA (reference sequence). V was shortened by 0 bases and J by 7 bases, with 10 bases between the two germline ends. For the CDR3, the DNA is TGCAGTGCTAGAGAGGCCGGATTCAATTCACCCCTCCACTTT. Translation: CSAREAGFNSPLHF.

The chain has TRBV11-2 and TRBJ2-7; D may be TRBD2 (6 bases). Germline-derived CDR1 and CDR2 are SGHAT and FQNNGV. The CDR3 extends over 16 amino acids. Trimming removed 5 bases at V and 6 bases at J, with 23 bases between. CDR3 protein: CASSPLRGSGPPEQYF. The CDR3 bases are TGTGCCAGCAGCCCCCTCCGGGGTAGCGGTCCTCCCGAGCAGTACTTC.

CDR3 region: CSARGMDRGPEAFF. DNA of the CDR3: TGCAGTGCTAGAGGAATGGACAGGGGGCCTGAAGCTTTCTTT. The chain joins TRBV20-1 to TRBJ1-1; 11 bases align to TRBD1. The CDR3 length is 14 residues. The ends lost 1 base at V and 6 bases at J; junction bases unmatched: 4. The germline V gene has CDR1 DFQATT and CDR2 SNEGSKA (reference sequence).

This chain uses TRBV28 with TRBJ2-1, with TRBD1 identical over 11 bases. Germline assignment: CDR1 MDHEN and CDR2 SYDVKM. V was clipped by 8 bases and J by 5 bases; unmatched bases: 5. This CDR3 spans 14 amino acids. CDR3: CASGGQGGNNEQFF. CDR3 coding DNA: TGTGCCAGCGGGGGACAGGGGGGGAACAATGAGCAGTTCTTC.

The chain employs TRBV6-6 and TRBJ1-6; D remains unclear. CDR1 is MNHNY and CDR2 is SVGAGI in the germline V gene (reference sequence). The CDR3 extends over 13 amino acids. The V and J ends lost 7 bases and 9 bases respectively, with 13 bases between them. CDR3 sequence reads: CASNQGSGSPLHF. CDR3 DNA: TGTGCCAGCAACCAAGGGTCCGGTTCACCCCTCCACTTT.

This clonotype was seen a few times. The chain uses TRBV29-1 and TRBJ2-7, with TRBD1 as a possible D gene (5 bases). There are 13 residues in the CDR3. Looked up from germline, CDR1 is SQVTM and CDR2 is ANQGSEA. Trimming cost V 6 bases and J 7 bases, with 19 bases left between them. The DNA of the CDR3 is TGCAGCGTGAGGACAAGCTCCTACAATGAGCAGTACTTC. Translation gives CSVRTSSYNEQYF.

The chain couples TRBV28 to TRBJ1-6; the D gene is possibly TRBD1 (5 bases). This CDR3 has 15 residues. Germline assignment: CDR1 MDHEN and CDR2 SYDVKM. The germline V and J ends were trimmed by 4 bases and 9 bases, with 16 bases remaining between them. CDR3 loop: CASSSRDFESSPLHF. The CDR3 DNA reads TGTGCCAGCAGTTCCCGGGACTTCGAAAGTTCACCCCTCCACTTT.

The J gene is TRBJ2-5, the V gene TRBV20-1; D unclear. With 3 bases removed from V and 2 bases from J, the gap between germline ends came to 19 bases. The germline V gene encodes CDR1 DFQATT and CDR2 SNEGSKA (reference sequence). This CDR3 spans 16 amino acids. The CDR3 coding sequence is TGCAGTGCTAGTGGTTATTTGGATGCAGTGCAAGAGACCCAGTACTTC. This encodes CSASGYLDAVQETQYF.

V is TRBV9 and J is TRBJ2-3, with D tentatively TRBD2 (5 bases). Per the germline V gene, CDR1 is SGDLS and CDR2 is YYNGEE. The CDR3 spans 14 residues. Trimming took 3 bases from V and 6 from J, leaving 14 bases between them. The CDR3 DNA is TGTGCCAGCAGCGCCGCTGGGGAGCTGGATACGCAGTATTTT. Protein product: CASSAAGELDTQYF.

The chain combines TRBV6-5 with TRBJ2-1; 11 bases map to TRBD1. Germline assignment: CDR1 MNHEY and CDR2 SVGAGI. The CDR3 is 16 residues long. Germline trimming cut 6 bases from V and 6 bases from J; bases unmatched to any gene: 10. Here the CDR3 DNA reads TGTGCCAGCAGCTCAAGGACCGGGACAGGGGGCAATGAGCAGTTCTTC. Its translation: CASSSRTGTGGNEQFF.

This clonotype has just a few counts. This chain joins TRBV4-1 and TRBJ2-3; D perhaps matches TRBD1 (6 bases). Germline assignment: CDR1 MGHRA and CDR2 YSYEKL. CDR3 length: 18 amino acids. V was shortened by 5 bases and J by 0 bases, with 21 bases between the two germline ends. CDR3 region: CASSDPTLQGSSTDTQYF. CDR3 nucleotides: TGCGCCAGCAGCGACCCGACTTTACAGGGTTCTAGCACAGATACGCAGTATTTT.

This sequence joins TRBV27 and TRBJ1-1; 8 nucleotides match TRBD1. The trim removed 3 bases at V and 0 bases at J, leaving 12 bases unmatched. CDR1 MNHEY and CDR2 SMNVEV come from the germline V gene (reference sequence). This CDR3 region has 18 residues. The CDR3 reads CASSFRGQGGPMNTEAFF. The CDR3 DNA is TGTGCCAGCAGTTTCCGAGGACAGGGCGGCCCTATGAACACTGAAGCTTTCTTT.